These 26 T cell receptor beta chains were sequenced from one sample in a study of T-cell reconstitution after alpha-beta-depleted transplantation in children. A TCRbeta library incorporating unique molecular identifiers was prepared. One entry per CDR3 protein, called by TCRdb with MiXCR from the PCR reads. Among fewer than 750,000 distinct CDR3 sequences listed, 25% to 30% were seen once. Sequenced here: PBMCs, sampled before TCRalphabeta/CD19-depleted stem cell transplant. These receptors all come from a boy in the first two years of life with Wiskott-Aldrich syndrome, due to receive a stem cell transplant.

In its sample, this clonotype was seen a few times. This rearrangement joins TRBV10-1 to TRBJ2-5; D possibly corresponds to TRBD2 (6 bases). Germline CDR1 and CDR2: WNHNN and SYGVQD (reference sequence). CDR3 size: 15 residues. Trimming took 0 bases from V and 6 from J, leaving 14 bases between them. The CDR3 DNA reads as TGCGCCAGCAGTGAGTCACGGCGGGATCTAAAGACCCAGTACTTC. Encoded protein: CASSESRRDLKTQYF.

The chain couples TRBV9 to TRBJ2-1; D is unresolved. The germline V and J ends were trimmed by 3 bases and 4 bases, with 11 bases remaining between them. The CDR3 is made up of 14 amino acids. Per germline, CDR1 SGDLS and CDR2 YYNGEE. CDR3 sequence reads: CASSEELVYNEQFF. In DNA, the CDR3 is TGTGCCAGCAGCGAGGAGCTAGTATACAATGAGCAGTTCTTC.

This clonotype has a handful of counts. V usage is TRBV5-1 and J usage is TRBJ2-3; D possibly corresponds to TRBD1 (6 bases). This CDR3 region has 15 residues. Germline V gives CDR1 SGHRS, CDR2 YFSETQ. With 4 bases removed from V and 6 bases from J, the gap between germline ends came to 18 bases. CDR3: CASSQTGHKTDTQYF. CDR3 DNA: TGCGCCAGCAGCCAAACGGGACATAAGACGGATACGCAGTATTTT.

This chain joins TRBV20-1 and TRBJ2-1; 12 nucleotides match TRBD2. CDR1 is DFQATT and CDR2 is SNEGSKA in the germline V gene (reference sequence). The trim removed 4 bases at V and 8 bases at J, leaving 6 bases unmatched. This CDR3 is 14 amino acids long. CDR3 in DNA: TGCAGTGCTACAAGACTAGCGGGAGTTTATGAGCAGTTCTTC. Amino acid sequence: CSATRLAGVYEQFF.

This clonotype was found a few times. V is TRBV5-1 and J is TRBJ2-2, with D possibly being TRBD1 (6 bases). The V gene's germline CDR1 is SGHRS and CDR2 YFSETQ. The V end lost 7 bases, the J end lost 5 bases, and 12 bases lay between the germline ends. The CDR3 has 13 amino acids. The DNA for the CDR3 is TGCGCCAGCGGACAGTGGGGAACCGGGGAGCTGTTTTTT. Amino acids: CASGQWGTGELFF.

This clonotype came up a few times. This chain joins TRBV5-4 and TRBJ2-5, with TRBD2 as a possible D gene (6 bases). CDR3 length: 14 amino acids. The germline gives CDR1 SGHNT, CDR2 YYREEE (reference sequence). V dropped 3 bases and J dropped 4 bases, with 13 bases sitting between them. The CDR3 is CASSSPGGGETQYF. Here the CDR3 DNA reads TGTGCCAGCAGCTCCCCCGGGGGTGGAGAGACCCAGTACTTC.

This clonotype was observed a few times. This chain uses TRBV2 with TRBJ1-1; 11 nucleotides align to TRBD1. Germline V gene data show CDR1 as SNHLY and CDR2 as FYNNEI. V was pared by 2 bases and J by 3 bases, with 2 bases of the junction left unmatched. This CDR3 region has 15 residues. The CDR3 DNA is TGTGCCAGCAGTGAATGGGACAGGGGGTACACTGAAGCTTTCTTT. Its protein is CASSEWDRGYTEAFF.

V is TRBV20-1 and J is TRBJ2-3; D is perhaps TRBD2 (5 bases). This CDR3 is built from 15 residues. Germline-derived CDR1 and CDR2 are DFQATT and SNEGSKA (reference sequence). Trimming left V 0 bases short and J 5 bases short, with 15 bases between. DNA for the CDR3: TGCAGTGCTAGAGATCGCCGTTCCGGAGGAGATACGCAGTATTTT. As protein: CSARDRRSGGDTQYF.

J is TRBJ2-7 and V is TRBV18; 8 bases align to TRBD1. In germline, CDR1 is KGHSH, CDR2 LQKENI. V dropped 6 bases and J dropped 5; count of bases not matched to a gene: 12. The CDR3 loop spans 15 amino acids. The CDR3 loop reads CASSVNLDRVDEQYF. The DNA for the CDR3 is TGTGCCAGCTCGGTCAATTTGGACAGGGTAGACGAGCAGTACTTC.

The CDR3 DNA sequence: TGTGCCAGTAGTAACGGACAGGGCCTGTACGACGAGCAGTACTTC. This gives the protein CASSNGQGLYDEQYF. The chain employs TRBV19 and TRBJ2-7; 8 bases fit TRBD1. The CDR3 runs to 15 residues. Germline CDR1 reads LNHDA; CDR2 reads SQIVND (reference sequence). After removal of 4 bases from V and 5 bases from J, the junction contained 10 bases not matched to a gene.

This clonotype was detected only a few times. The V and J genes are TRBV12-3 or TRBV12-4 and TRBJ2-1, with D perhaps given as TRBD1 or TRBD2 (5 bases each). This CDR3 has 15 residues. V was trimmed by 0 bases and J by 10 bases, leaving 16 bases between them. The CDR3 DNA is TGTGCCAGCAGTTTAGCAACGGGATTGGGACGCGAGCAGTTCTTC. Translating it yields CASSLATGLGREQFF.

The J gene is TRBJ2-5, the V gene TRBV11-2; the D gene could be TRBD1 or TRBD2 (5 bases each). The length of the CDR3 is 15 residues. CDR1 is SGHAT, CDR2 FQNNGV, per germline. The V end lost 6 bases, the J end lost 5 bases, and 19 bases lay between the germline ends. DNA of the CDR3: TGTGCCAGCAGTTCCACTGGGGCTAGCAGTGAGACCCAGTACTTC. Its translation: CASSSTGASSETQYF.

The CDR3 DNA is TGCAGTGCTAGAGATAAAAGGGAAGCTAGGTACGAGCAGTACTTC. This translates into CSARDKREARYEQYF. The chain carries TRBV20-1 and TRBJ2-7; D not certain. Trimming stripped 0 bases from V and 4 bases from J, with 16 bases between. CDR3 length: 15 residues. The germline V gene has CDR1 DFQATT and CDR2 SNEGSKA (reference sequence).

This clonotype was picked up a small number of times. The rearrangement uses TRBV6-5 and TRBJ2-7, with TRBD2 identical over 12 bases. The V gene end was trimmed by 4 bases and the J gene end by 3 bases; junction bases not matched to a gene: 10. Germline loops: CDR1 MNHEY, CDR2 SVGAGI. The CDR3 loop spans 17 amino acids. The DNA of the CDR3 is TGTGCCAGCAGTTCATTAATGACTAGCGGGAGCCTCTACGAGCAGTACTTC. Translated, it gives CASSSLMTSGSLYEQYF.

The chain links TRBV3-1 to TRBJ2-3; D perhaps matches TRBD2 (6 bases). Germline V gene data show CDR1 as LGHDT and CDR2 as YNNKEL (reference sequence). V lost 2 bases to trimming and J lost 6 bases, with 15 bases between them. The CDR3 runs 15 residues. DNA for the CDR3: TGTGCCAGCAGCCAACAATTTGGCGGGACGGATACGCAGTATTTT. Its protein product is CASSQQFGGTDTQYF.

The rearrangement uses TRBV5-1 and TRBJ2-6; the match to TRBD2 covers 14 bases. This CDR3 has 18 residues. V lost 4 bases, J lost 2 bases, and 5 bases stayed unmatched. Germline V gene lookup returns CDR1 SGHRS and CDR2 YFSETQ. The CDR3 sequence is CASSVGLAGGAGANVLTF. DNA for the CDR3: TGCGCCAGCAGCGTAGGACTAGCGGGAGGCGCTGGGGCCAACGTCCTGACTTTC.

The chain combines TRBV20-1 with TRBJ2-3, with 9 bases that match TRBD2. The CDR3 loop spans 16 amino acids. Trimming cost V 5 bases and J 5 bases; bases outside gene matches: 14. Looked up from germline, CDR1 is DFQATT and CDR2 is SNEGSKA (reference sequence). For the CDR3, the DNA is TGCAGTGCTCTCCGGAGCGGGAGGAAACATGGAGATACGCAGTATTTT. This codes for CSALRSGRKHGDTQYF.

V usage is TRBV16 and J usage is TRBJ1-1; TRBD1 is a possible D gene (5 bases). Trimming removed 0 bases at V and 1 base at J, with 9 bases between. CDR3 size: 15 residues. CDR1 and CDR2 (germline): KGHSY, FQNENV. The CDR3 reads CASSQSGDGNTEAFF. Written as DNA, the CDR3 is TGTGCCAGCAGCCAATCGGGGGACGGGAACACTGAAGCTTTCTTT.

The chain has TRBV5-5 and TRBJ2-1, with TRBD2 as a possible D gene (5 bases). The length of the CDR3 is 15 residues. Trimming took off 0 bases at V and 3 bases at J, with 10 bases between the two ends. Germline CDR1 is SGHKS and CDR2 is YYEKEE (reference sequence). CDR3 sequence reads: CASSLVRRHYNEQFF. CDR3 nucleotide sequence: TGTGCCAGCAGCTTGGTTCGGAGGCACTACAATGAGCAGTTCTTC.

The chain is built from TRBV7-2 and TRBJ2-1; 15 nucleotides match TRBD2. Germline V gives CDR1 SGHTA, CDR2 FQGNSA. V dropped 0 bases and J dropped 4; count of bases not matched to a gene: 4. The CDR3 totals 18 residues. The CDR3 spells CASSLAGLAGGRYNEQFF. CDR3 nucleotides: TGTGCCAGCAGCTTAGCCGGACTAGCGGGAGGGAGGTACAATGAGCAGTTCTTC.

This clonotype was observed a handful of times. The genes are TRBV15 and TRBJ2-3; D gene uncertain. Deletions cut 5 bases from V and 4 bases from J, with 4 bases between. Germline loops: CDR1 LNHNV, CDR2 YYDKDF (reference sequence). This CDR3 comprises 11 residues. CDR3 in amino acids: CATSLADTQYF. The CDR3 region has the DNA TGTGCCACCAGCCTAGCAGATACGCAGTATTTT.

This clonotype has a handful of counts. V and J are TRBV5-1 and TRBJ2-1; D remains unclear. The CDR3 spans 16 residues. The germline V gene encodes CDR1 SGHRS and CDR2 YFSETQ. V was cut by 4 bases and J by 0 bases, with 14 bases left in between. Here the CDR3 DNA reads TGCGCCAGCAGCGCCTTTTTGGGGATCTCCTACAATGAGCAGTTCTTC. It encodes CASSAFLGISYNEQFF.

CDR3 coding DNA: TGTGCCAGCAGCTCTGGGGTGATGGGGAACAATGAGCAGTTCTTC. This encodes CASSSGVMGNNEQFF. The genes are TRBV21-1 and TRBJ2-1. TRBV21-1 is a known pseudogene. The CDR3 sequence is 15 residues long.

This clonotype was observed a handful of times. The CDR3 loop is CASSLETSGRVEQFF. CDR3 bases: TGTGCCAGCAGCTTAGAGACCAGCGGGAGGGTGGAGCAGTTCTTC. The chain has TRBV7-9 and TRBJ2-1, with TRBD2 identical over 10 bases. Germline CDR1 SEHNR, CDR2 FQNEAQ (reference sequence). The trim removed 1 base at V and 10 bases at J, leaving 7 bases unmatched. The CDR3 consists of 15 residues.

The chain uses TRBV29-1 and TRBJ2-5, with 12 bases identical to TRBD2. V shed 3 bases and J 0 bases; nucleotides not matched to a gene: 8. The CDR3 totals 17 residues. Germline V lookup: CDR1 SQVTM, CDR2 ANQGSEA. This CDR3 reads CSVDYTSGRSYQETQYF. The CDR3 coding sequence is TGCAGCGTTGACTACACTAGCGGGAGGTCGTACCAAGAGACCCAGTACTTC. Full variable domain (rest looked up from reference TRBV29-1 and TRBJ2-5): SAVISQKPSRDICQRGTSLTIQCQVDSQVTMMFWYRQQPGQSLTLIATANQGSEATYESGFVIDKFPISRPNLTFSTLTVSNMSPEDSSIYLCSVDYTSGRSYQETQYFGPGTRLLVL.

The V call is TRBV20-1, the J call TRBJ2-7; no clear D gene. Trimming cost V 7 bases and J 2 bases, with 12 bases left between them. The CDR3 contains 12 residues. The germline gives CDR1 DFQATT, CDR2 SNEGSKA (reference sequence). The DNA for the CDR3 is TGCAGTGGCACAGATCCTCCCTACGAGCAGTACTTC. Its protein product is CSGTDPPYEQYF.